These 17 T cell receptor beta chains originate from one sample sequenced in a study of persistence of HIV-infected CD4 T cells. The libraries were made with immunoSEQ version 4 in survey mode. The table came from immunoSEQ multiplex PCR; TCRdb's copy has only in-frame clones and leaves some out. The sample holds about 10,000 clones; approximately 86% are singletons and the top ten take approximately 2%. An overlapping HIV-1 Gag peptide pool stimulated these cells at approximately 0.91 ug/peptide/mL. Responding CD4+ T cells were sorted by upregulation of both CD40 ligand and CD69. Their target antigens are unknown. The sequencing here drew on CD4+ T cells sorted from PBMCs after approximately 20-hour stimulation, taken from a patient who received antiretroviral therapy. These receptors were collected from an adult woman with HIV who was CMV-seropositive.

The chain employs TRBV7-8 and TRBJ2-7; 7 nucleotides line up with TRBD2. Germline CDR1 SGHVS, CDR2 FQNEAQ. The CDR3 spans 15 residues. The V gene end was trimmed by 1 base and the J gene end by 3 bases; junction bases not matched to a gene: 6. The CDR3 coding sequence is TGTGCCAGCAGCTTAGAATGGGGGGGAGGCTACGAGCAGTACTTC. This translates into CASSLEWGGGYEQYF.

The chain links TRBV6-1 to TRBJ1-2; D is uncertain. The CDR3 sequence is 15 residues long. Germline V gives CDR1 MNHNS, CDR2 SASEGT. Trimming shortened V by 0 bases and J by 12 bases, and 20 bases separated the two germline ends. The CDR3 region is CASSEASARQLLDTF. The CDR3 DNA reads TGTGCCAGCAGTGAAGCAAGTGCCCGGCAGCTCTTGGACACCTTC.

The CDR3 nucleotides read TGTGCCAGCTCCCCAGACAGGGCTGGCGAGCAGTACTTC. As protein: CASSPDRAGEQYF. The chain uses TRBV18 and TRBJ2-7; 7 positions agree with TRBD1. The V gene end was trimmed by 6 bases and the J gene end by 6 bases; junction bases not matched to a gene: 8. Germline CDR1 KGHSH, CDR2 LQKENI. The CDR3 has 13 amino acids.

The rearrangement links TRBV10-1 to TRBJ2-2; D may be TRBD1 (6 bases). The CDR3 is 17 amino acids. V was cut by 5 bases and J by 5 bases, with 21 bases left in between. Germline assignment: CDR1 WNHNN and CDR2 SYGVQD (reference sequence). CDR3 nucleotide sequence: TGCGCCAGCAGTCCGATTGCCAAGACAGGCAGTACCGGGGAGCTGTTTTTT. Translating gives CASSPIAKTGSTGELFF.

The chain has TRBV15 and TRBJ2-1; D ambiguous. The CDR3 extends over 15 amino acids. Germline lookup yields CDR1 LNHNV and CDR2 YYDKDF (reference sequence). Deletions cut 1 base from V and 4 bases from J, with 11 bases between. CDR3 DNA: TGTGCCACCAGCAGAGTTGGCGGAGCTTACAATGAGCAGTTCTTC. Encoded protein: CATSRVGGAYNEQFF.

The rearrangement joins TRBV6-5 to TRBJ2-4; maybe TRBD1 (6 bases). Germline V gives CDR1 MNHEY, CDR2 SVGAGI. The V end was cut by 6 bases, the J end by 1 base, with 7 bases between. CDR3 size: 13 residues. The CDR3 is CASSDRAKNIQYF. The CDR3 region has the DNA TGTGCCAGCAGCGACAGGGCCAAAAACATTCAGTACTTC.

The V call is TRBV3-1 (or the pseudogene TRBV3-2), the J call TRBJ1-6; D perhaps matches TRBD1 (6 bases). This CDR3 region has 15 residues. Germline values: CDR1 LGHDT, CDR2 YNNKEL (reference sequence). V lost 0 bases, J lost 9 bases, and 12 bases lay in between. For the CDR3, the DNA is TGTGCCAGCAGCCAAGAGGGGGGGCTGAGTTCACCCCTCCACTTT. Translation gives CASSQEGGLSSPLHF.

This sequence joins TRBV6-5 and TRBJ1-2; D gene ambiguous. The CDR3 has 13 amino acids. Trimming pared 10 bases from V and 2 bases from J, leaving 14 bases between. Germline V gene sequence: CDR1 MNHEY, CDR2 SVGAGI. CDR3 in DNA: TGTGCCAACCGGGGAGGTCGGAACTATGGCTACACCTTC. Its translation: CANRGGRNYGYTF.

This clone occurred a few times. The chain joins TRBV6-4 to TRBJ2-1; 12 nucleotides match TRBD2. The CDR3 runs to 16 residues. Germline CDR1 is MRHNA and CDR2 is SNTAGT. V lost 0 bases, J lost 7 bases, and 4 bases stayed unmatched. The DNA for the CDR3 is TGTGCCAGCAGTGACTCGCTAGCGGGAGGGGAAAATGAGCAGTTCTTC. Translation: CASSDSLAGGENEQFF.

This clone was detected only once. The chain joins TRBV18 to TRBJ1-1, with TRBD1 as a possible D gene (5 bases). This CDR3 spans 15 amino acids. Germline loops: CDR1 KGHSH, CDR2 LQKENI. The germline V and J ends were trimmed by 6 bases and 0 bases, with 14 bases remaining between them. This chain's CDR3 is CASSQTGTLNTEAFF. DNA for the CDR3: TGTGCCAGCTCTCAAACCGGGACGTTGAACACTGAAGCTTTCTTT.

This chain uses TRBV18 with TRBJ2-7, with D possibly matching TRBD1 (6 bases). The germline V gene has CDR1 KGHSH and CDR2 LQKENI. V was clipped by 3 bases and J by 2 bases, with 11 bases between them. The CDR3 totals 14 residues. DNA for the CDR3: TGTGCCAGCTCACCCGACAGGTCAACCTACGAGCAGTACTTC. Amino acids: CASSPDRSTYEQYF.

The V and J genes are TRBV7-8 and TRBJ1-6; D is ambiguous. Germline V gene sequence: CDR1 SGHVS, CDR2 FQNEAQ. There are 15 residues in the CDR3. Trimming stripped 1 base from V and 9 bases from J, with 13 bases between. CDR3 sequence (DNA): TGTGCCAGCAGCTTAGATCAGGCAGGTCTTTCACCCCTCCACTTT. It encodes CASSLDQAGLSPLHF.

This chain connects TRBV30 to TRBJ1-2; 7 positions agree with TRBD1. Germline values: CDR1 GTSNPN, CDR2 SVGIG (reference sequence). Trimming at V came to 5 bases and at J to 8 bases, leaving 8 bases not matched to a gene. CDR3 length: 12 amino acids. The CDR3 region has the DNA TGTGCCTGGGCCCAGGGGGTTGGCGGCTACACCTTC. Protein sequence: CAWAQGVGGYTF.

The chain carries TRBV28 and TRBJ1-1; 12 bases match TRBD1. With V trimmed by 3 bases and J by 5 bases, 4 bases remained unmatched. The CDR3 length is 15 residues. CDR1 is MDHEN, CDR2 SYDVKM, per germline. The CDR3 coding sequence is TGTGCCAGCAGTTTGGGGACAGGGGGCATTACTGAAGCTTTCTTT. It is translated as CASSLGTGGITEAFF.

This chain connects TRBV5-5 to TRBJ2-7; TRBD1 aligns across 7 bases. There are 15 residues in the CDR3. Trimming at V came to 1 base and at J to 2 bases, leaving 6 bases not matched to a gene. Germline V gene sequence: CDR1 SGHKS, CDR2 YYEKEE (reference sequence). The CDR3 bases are TGTGCCAGCAGCTTGCTAGGGGGCGATACCTACGAGCAGTACTTC. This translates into CASSLLGGDTYEQYF.

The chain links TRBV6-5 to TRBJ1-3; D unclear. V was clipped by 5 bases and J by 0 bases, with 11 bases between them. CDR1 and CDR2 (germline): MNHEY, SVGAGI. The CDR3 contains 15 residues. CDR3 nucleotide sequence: TGTGCCAGCAGTCCCTATTCGAACTCTGGAAACACCATATATTTT. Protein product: CASSPYSNSGNTIYF.

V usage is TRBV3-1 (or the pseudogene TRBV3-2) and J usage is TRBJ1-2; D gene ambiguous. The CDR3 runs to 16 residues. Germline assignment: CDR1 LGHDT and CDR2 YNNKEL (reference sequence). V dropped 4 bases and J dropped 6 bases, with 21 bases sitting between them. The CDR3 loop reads CASSRLKGSDYHGYTF. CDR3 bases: TGTGCCAGCAGCCGATTAAAGGGCAGCGATTACCATGGCTACACCTTC.